Presented here are 9 T cell receptor beta chains from one specimen sequenced in a study of Graves' ophthalmopathy and Graves' hyperthyroidism. The TCR beta CDR3 regions underwent amplification from RNA transcripts. Amplification began with first-round RT-PCR using HTBI primers, then second-round multiplex PCR was performed. TCRdb re-analysed the multiplex PCR reads in MiXCR, keeping a single row per CDR3 protein. The table lists 600,000 to 700,000 distinct CDR3 sequences, over 40% of them singletons. Sequencing was carried out using peripheral blood. These receptor sequences come from an adult man with Graves' ophthalmopathy.

This chain links TRBV24-1 with TRBJ2-7; 10 bases match TRBD1. CDR3 length equals 15 residues. Per germline, CDR1 KGHDR and CDR2 SFDVKD. After removal of 5 bases from V and 8 bases from J, the junction contained 11 bases not matched to a gene. The CDR3 here is CATSGRTGGQPQQYF. The CDR3 DNA follows: TGTGCCACCAGTGGACGGACAGGGGGACAGCCCCAGCAGTACTTC.

This clonotype was seen many times. One end of the junction does not line up with germline, which may come from a read error. The genes are TRBV4-1 and TRBJ1-3, with unresolved D. The germline gives CDR1 MGHRA, CDR2 YSYEKL. CDR3 length equals 14 residues. CDR3 DNA: TGTGCCAGCAGCCAGGCCCGAGTGGCGGACACCATATATTTT. This gives the protein CASSQARVADTIYF.

The chain is built from TRBV7-9 and TRBJ2-2; 9 bases map to TRBD1. Unmatched junction bases numbered 10, after V lost 4 bases and J lost 4 bases. Germline V gives CDR1 SEHNR, CDR2 FQNEAQ (reference sequence). This CDR3 has 17 amino acids. CDR3 DNA sequence: TGTGCCAGCAGCTCCCGGGACAGGGATTTTTCCACCGGGGAGCTGTTTTTT. Amino acid sequence: CASSSRDRDFSTGELFF.

This clonotype showed up just once. The chain couples TRBV15 to TRBJ2-7; perhaps D is TRBD1 or TRBD2 (5 bases each). Germline V gene data show CDR1 as LNHNV and CDR2 as YYDKDF (reference sequence). V was clipped by 7 bases and J by 4 bases, with 11 bases between them. The CDR3 length is 12 residues. The CDR3 nucleotides are TGTGCCACCATCAGTGAGGGGTACGAGCAGTACTTC. Its protein product is CATISEGYEQYF.

This clonotype came up once. V and J are TRBV12-5 and TRBJ1-2, with a tentative D call TRBD1 (5 bases). V dropped 1 base and J dropped 2 bases, with 17 bases sitting between them. This CDR3 has 17 residues. CDR1 and CDR2 from the germline V gene are LGHNT and FRNRAP. CDR3 nucleotide sequence: TGTGCTAGTGGTTTGGCAACCTTTACAGGAGGGAACTATGGCTACACCTTC. Encoded protein: CASGLATFTGGNYGYTF.

The genes are TRBV5-6 and TRBJ2-2; D is unresolved. V was pared by 5 bases and J by 5 bases, with 10 bases between. The CDR3 has 13 amino acids. The germline CDR1 and CDR2 sequences are SGHDT and YYEEEE. CDR3 DNA sequence: TGTGCCAGCAGTCCTCAGATTACCGGGGAGCTGTTTTTT. This sequence encodes CASSPQITGELFF. Based on the CDR3 plus reference TRBV5-6 and TRBJ2-2, the full variable domain is DAGVTQSPTHLIKTRGQQVTLRCSPKSGHDTVSWYQQALGQGPQFIFQYYEEEERQRGNFPDRFSGHQFPNYSSELNVNALLLGDSALYLCASSPQITGELFFGEGSRLTVL.

In its sample, this clonotype was seen a few times. V and J are TRBV3-1 and TRBJ1-4; D remains unclear. The germline CDR1 and CDR2 sequences are LGHDT and YNNKEL (reference sequence). The ends were cut back, 1 base at V and 8 bases at J, with 8 bases in the middle. The CDR3 totals 13 residues. The DNA for the CDR3 is TGTGCCAGCAGCCAAGTTGATAGGGAAAAACTGTTTTTT. This encodes CASSQVDREKLFF.

This sequence joins TRBV10-3 and TRBJ1-4, with 8 bases matching TRBD1. The germline gives CDR1 ENHRY, CDR2 SYGVKD. V lost 8 bases, J lost 5 bases, and 7 bases stayed unmatched. The CDR3 loop spans 14 amino acids. The CDR3 DNA reads as TGTGCCATCGGCGACAGGGGAGACAATGAAAAACTGTTTTTT. Protein: CAIGDRGDNEKLFF.

This chain uses TRBV5-4 with TRBJ1-2; tentatively, D is TRBD1 (5 bases). The V gene lost 2 bases and the J gene lost 2 bases, with 16 bases spanning the gap. This CDR3 is 16 amino acids long. The germline CDR1 and CDR2 sequences are SGHNT and YYREEE (reference sequence). The CDR3, as DNA: TGTGCCAGCAGCTTAGGGAGACAGTCAAGAAACTATGGCTACACCTTC. It encodes CASSLGRQSRNYGYTF.